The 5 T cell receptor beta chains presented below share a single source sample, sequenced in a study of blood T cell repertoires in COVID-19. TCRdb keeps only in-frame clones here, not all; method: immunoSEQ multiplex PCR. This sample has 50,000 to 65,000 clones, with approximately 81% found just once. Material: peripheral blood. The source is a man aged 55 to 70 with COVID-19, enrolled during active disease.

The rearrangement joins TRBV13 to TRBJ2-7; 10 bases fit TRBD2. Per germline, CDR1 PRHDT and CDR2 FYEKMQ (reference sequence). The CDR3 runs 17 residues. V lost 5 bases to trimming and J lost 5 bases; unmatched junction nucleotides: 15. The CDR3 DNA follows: TGTGCCAGCAGCCCGCGGACAGGGCCACTAGCGGGACACGAGCAGTACTTC. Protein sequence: CASSPRTGPLAGHEQYF. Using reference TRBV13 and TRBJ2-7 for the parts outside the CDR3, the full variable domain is AAGVIQSPRHLIKEKRETATLKCYPIPRHDTVYWYQQGPGQDPQFLISFYEKMQSDKGSIPDRFSAQQFSDYHSELNMSSLELGDSALYFCASSPRTGPLAGHEQYFGPGTRLTVT.

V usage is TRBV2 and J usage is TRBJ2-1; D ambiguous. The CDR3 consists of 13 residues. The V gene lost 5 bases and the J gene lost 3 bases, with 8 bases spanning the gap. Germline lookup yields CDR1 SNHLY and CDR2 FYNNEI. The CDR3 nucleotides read TGTGCCAGCAGTCCTAGGAACTACAATGAGCAGTTCTTC. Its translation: CASSPRNYNEQFF.

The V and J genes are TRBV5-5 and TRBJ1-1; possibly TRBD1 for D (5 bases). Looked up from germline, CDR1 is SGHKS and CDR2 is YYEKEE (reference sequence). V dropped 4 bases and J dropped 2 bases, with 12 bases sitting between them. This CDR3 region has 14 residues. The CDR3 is CASSRPQGNTEAFF. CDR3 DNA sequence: TGTGCCAGCAGCCGGCCTCAGGGTAACACTGAAGCTTTCTTT.

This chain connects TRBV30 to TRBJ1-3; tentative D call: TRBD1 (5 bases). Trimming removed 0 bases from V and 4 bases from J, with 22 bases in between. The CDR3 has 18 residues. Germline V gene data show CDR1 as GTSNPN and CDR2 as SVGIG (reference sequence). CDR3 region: CAWSVGRGRSPFGNTIYF. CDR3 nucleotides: TGTGCCTGGAGTGTAGGAAGGGGCAGGTCTCCTTTCGGAAACACCATATATTTT.

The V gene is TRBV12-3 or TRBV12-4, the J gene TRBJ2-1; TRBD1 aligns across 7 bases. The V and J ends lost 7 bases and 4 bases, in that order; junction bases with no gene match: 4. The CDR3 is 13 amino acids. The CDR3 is CASNSGQYNEQFF. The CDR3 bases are TGTGCCAGCAATTCGGGACAGTACAATGAGCAGTTCTTC.